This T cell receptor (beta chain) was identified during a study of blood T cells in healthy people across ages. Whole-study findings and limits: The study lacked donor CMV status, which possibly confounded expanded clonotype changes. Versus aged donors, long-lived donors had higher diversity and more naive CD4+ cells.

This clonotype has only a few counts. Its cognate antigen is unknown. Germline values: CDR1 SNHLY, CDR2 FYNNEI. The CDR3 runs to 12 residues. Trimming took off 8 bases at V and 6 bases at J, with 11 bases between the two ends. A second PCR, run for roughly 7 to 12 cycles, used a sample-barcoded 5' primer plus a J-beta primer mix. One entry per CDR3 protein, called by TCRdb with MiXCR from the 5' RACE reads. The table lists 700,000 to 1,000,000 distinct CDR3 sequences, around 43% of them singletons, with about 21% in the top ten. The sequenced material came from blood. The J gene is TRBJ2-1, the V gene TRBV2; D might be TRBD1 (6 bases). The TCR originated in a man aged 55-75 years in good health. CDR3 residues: CASGQQGNEQFF. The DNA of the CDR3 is TGTGCCAGCGGCCAACAGGGCAATGAGCAGTTCTTC.